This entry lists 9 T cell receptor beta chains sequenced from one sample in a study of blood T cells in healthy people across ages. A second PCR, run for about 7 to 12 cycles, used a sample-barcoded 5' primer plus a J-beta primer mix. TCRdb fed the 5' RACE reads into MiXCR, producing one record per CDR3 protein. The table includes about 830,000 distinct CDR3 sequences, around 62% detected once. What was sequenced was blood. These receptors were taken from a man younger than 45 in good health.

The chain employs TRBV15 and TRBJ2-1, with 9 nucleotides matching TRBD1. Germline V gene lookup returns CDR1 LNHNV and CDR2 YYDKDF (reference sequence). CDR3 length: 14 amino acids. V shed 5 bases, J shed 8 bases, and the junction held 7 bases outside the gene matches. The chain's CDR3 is CATSPGDRDHEQFF. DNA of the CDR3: TGTGCCACCAGCCCCGGGGACAGGGACCATGAGCAGTTCTTC.

In DNA form, the CDR3 reads TGTGCCAGCACCACGGACCTGAGAGTCCAAAACATTCAGTACTTC. It specifies CASTTDLRVQNIQYF. The rearrangement joins TRBV6-1 to TRBJ2-4; D uncertain. Germline values: CDR1 MNHNS, CDR2 SASEGT. V gave up 7 bases and J gave up 5 bases, with 18 bases separating them. The CDR3 is made up of 15 amino acids.

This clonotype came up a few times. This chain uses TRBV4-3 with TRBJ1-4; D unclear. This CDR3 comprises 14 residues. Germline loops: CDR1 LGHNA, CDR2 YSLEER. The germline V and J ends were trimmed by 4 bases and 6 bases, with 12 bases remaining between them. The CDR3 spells CASSRVQGDEKLFF. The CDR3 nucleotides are TGCGCCAGCAGCCGCGTCCAAGGTGATGAAAAACTGTTTTTT.

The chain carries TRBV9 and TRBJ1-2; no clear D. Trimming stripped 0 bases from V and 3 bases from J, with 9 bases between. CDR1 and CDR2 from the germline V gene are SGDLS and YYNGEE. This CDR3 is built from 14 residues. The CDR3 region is CASSVGSPDYGYTF. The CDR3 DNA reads TGTGCCAGCAGCGTAGGCAGCCCAGACTATGGCTACACCTTC. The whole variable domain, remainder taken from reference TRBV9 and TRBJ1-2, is DSGVTQTPKHLITATGQRVTLRCSPRSGDLSVYWYQQSLDQGLQFLIQYYNGEERAKGNILERFSAQQFPDLHSELNLSSLELGDSALYFCASSVGSPDYGYTFGSGTRLTVV.

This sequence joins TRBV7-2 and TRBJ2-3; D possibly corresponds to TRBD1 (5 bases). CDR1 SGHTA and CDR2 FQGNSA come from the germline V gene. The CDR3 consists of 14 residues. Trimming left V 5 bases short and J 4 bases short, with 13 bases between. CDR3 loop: CASSPDRYSDTQYF. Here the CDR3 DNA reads TGTGCCAGCAGCCCTGACAGATATTCAGATACGCAGTATTTT.

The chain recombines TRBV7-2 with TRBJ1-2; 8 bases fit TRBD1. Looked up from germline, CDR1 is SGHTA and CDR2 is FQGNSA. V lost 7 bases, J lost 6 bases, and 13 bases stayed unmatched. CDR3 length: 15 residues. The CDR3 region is CASTPAARGPDGYTF. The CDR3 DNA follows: TGTGCCAGCACGCCAGCGGCCAGGGGGCCTGATGGCTACACCTTC.

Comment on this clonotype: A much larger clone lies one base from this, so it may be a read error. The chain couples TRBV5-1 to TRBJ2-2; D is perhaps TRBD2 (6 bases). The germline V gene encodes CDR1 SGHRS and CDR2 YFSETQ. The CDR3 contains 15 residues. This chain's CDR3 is CASSFSPMNTGGLFF. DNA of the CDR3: TGCGCCAGCAGCTTCTCGCCTATGAACACCGGGGGGCTGTTTTTT. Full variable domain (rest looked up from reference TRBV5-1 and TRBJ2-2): KAGVTQTPRYLIKTRGQQVTLSCSPISGHRSVSWYQQTPGQGLQFLFEYFSETQRNKGNFPGRFSGRQFSNSRSEMNVSTLELGDSALYLCASSFSPMNTGGLFFGEGSRLTVL.

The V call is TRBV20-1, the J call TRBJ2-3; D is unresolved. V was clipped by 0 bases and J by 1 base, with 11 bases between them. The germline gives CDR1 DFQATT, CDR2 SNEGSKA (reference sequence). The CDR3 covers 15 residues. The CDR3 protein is CSAREPRSGTDTQYF. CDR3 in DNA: TGCAGTGCTAGAGAGCCTCGGAGCGGCACAGATACGCAGTATTTT.

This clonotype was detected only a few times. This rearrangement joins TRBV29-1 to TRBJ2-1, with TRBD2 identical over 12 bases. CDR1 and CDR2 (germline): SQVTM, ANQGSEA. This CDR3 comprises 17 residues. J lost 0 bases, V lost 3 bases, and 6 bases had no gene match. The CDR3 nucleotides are TGCAGCGTTGAGACTAGCGGGAGATTTTACTCCTACAATGAGCAGTTCTTC. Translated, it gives CSVETSGRFYSYNEQFF.